The 32 T cell receptor beta chains listed next were all sequenced from one sample in a study of radiation and T cells in renal cell carcinoma (dated by TCRdb to the early 2020s). Sample time point, as interpreted from the label and publication: blood 2 weeks post-SBRT. The treatment or condition label for this specimen denotes: 15 Gy SBRT to primary tumor, nephrectomy 4 weeks later. Libraries were built with the immunoSEQ multiplex PCR assay. TCRdb holds this immuneACCESS table with in-frame rearrangements only. Some clones are missing; in checked studies, unresolved V genes explain under half, and the rest has no known cause. Recorded for this sample are 100,000 to 150,000 clones; 81% of them occurred a single time. 5.8% of the sample is in the top ten clones. Sequenced here: blood, sampled from a patient whose treatment included radiotherapy and nephrectomy. These receptors all stem from a man aged 50 to 59 with renal cell carcinoma.

V gene TRBV7-8 combines with J gene TRBJ2-7; 8 bases fit TRBD2. Trimming took 1 base from V and 5 from J; bases not matched to a gene: 7. CDR3 length equals 15 residues. Germline CDR1 SGHVS, CDR2 FQNEAQ. In DNA, the CDR3 is TGTGCCAGCAGCTTAGTGGTAAGCGGGAGAAACGAGCAGTACTTC. It translates to CASSLVVSGRNEQYF.

The V gene is TRBV7-6, the J gene TRBJ2-2; 7 nucleotides agree with TRBD1. Trimming took 8 bases from V and 3 from J; bases not matched to a gene: 3. The CDR3 length is 13 residues. Germline assignment: CDR1 SGHVS and CDR2 FNYEAQ. The CDR3 DNA is TGTGCCAGCGGACAGGAGTACACCGGGGAGCTGTTTTTT. Its protein is CASGQEYTGELFF.

The CDR3 DNA sequence: TGCGCCAGCAGCTTGGAACAGGGCTTATCTGGCTACACCTTC. Translating it yields CASSLEQGLSGYTF. V is TRBV5-1 and J is TRBJ1-2; tentative D call: TRBD1 (6 bases). Germline V gene lookup returns CDR1 SGHRS and CDR2 YFSETQ. The CDR3 has 14 residues. The V end lost 0 bases, the J end lost 7 bases, and 13 bases lay between the germline ends.

The count of this clone is one. The V and J genes are TRBV5-1 and TRBJ1-1; D not resolved. Trimming removed 0 bases at V and 4 bases at J, with 13 bases between. Germline V gene sequence: CDR1 SGHRS, CDR2 YFSETQ. CDR3 size: 15 residues. The CDR3 nucleotides are TGCGCCAGCAGCTTGGCCCAGGTCTTGGGCACTGAAGCTTTCTTT. As protein: CASSLAQVLGTEAFF.

The rearrangement links TRBV28 to TRBJ1-3; 7 bases are a match to TRBD1. Germline V gene lookup returns CDR1 MDHEN and CDR2 SYDVKM. The CDR3 is made up of 16 amino acids. The J segment lost 0 bases and the V segment lost 5 bases, leaving 7 bases of the junction unmatched. CDR3 in amino acids: CASSPWTGGSGNTIYF. CDR3 bases: TGTGCCAGCAGTCCCTGGACAGGCGGCTCTGGAAACACCATATATTTT.

The rearrangement joins TRBV28 to TRBJ1-2, with D perhaps matching TRBD1 (5 bases). Germline loops: CDR1 MDHEN, CDR2 SYDVKM. CDR3 length: 14 residues. The V gene lost 1 base and the J gene lost 0 bases, with 6 bases spanning the gap. CDR3 protein: CASSLSGTNYGYTF. As DNA, the CDR3 is TGTGCCAGCAGTTTATCAGGGACTAACTATGGCTACACCTTC.

J is TRBJ1-1 and V is TRBV5-1; TRBD1 is a possible D gene (5 bases). This CDR3 has 14 residues. With 7 bases removed from V and 9 bases from J, the gap between germline ends came to 22 bases. Germline lookup yields CDR1 SGHRS and CDR2 YFSETQ. The CDR3 loop reads CASDAGPDLKQAFF. The CDR3 DNA reads TGCGCCAGCGATGCGGGACCTGACCTCAAACAAGCTTTCTTT.

The rearrangement links TRBV5-1 to TRBJ1-2; 9 positions agree with TRBD1. Germline-derived CDR1 and CDR2 are SGHRS and YFSETQ. V lost 5 bases and J lost 7; bases outside the gene matches: 9. There are 14 residues in the CDR3. CDR3 region: CASSQNRGQGGYTF. Here the CDR3 DNA reads TGCGCCAGCAGTCAAAACAGGGGGCAGGGTGGCTACACCTTC.

The chain has TRBV9 and TRBJ2-1, with 9 bases matching TRBD1. CDR3 length equals 15 residues. The ends lost 0 bases at V and 7 bases at J; junction bases unmatched: 5. Germline V CDR1 and CDR2: SGDLS, YYNGEE. CDR3 residues: CASSVGQGGMNEQFF. CDR3 in DNA: TGTGCCAGCAGCGTAGGACAGGGGGGAATGAATGAGCAGTTCTTC.

The chain recombines TRBV27 with TRBJ1-2; D not certain. CDR1 MNHEY and CDR2 SMNVEV come from the germline V gene (reference sequence). V was shortened by 4 bases and J by 3 bases, with 18 bases between the two germline ends. The CDR3 is 16 amino acids. The CDR3 region has the DNA TGTGCCAGCAGTTCCCGAGGATACAACCGTGACTATGGCTACACCTTC. Translating it yields CASSSRGYNRDYGYTF.

This rearrangement joins TRBV7-3 to TRBJ1-6; no clear D. V lost 1 base and J 4 bases, leaving 5 bases between the germline ends. The CDR3 is 14 amino acids. The germline V gene has CDR1 SGHTA and CDR2 FQGTGA. The CDR3 here is CASSLSGYNSPLHF. The CDR3 DNA reads as TGTGCCAGCAGCTTAAGTGGTTATAATTCACCCCTCCACTTT.

Of note for this clone: At the DNA level, this CDR3 is encoded by other sequences in the same sample as well. This chain connects TRBV6-5 to TRBJ2-3, with a possible D match to TRBD1 (5 bases). V shed 8 bases and J shed 0 bases, with 15 bases lying between them. This CDR3 contains 15 residues. CDR1 MNHEY and CDR2 SVGAGI come from the germline V gene. The CDR3 region is CASRLGVTSTDTQYF. The CDR3 bases are TGTGCCAGCCGCCTAGGGGTGACTAGCACAGATACGCAGTATTTT.

This rearrangement joins TRBV6-5 to TRBJ2-7; D is tentatively TRBD1 or TRBD2 (5 bases each). The CDR3 is made up of 15 amino acids. V was trimmed by 7 bases and J by 7 bases, leaving 23 bases between them. Germline V lookup: CDR1 MNHEY, CDR2 SVGAGI. DNA for the CDR3: TGTGCCAGCAAGATGTACCAGGACCTTGAGGGGGAGCAGTACTTC. Its translation: CASKMYQDLEGEQYF.

V gene TRBV11-2 combines with J gene TRBJ1-5, with 8 bases identical to TRBD1. The trim removed 5 bases at V and 5 bases at J, leaving 5 bases unmatched. This CDR3 has 14 amino acids. The germline V gene has CDR1 SGHAT and CDR2 FQNNGV. The CDR3 spells CASSITGGYQPQHF. The CDR3 nucleotides are TGTGCCAGCAGCATCACAGGGGGTTATCAGCCCCAGCATTTT.

The chain has TRBV4-1 and TRBJ2-3; D call uncertain. This CDR3 region has 14 residues. CDR1 is MGHRA, CDR2 YSYEKL, per germline. Trimming took off 1 base at V and 2 bases at J, with 7 bases between the two ends. CDR3 region: CASSQGDNTDTQYF. In DNA form, the CDR3 reads TGCGCCAGCAGCCAAGGAGACAACACAGATACGCAGTATTTT.

This chain joins TRBV7-3 and TRBJ2-1; TRBD2 might be the D (5 bases). The V end was cut by 5 bases, the J end by 9 bases, with 14 bases between. The germline V gene has CDR1 SGHTA and CDR2 FQGTGA. This CDR3 region has 13 residues. DNA of the CDR3: TGTGCCAGCAGCCTTGACTGGGCGGGTGAGCAGTTCTTC. Its protein is CASSLDWAGEQFF.

The chain recombines TRBV12-5 with TRBJ1-1; a weak D match, TRBD1 (6 bases). The CDR3 is 15 residues long. The V gene's germline CDR1 is LGHNT and CDR2 FRNRAP. V was shortened by 6 bases and J by 6 bases, with 20 bases between the two germline ends. The CDR3: CASGLNVGGLAEAFF. The CDR3 DNA reads as TGTGCTAGTGGCCTAAATGTCGGGGGGCTAGCTGAAGCTTTCTTT.

This rearrangement joins TRBV4-1 to TRBJ2-7; 7 bases map to TRBD2. The trim removed 1 base at V and 5 bases at J, leaving 14 bases unmatched. The CDR3 sequence is 17 residues long. Germline V lookup: CDR1 MGHRA, CDR2 YSYEKL. The CDR3 bases are TGCGCCAGCAGCCAAGGCAGACTAGCACTGAGTCTCCACGAGCAGTACTTC. Translating gives CASSQGRLALSLHEQYF.

This clone has only one observation. The V call is TRBV7-8, the J call TRBJ2-5; a weak D match, TRBD1 (6 bases). The J call may be wrong; the DNA end is better matched by TRBJ2-7. CDR1 is SGHVS, CDR2 FQNEAQ, per germline. The CDR3 covers 15 residues. The CDR3 DNA reads TGTGCCAGCAGCCTACAGGGCTATCATCCCTACGAGCAGTACTTC. It is translated as CASSLQGYHPYEQYF.

The chain is built from TRBV5-5 and TRBJ1-5; D remains unclear. The CDR3 is made up of 13 amino acids. The germline V gene encodes CDR1 SGHKS and CDR2 YYEKEE (reference sequence). Trimming removed 4 bases at V and 7 bases at J, with 12 bases between. The CDR3 DNA reads as TGTGCCAGCAGCCTAAGTGGTAACCAGCCCCAGCATTTT. Amino acid sequence: CASSLSGNQPQHF.

Notes on this clone: At one end, the junction sequence differs from germline, possibly due to a read error. Other DNA sequences in the same sample also yield this CDR3. The chain uses TRBV5-1 and TRBJ1-2, with a possible D match to TRBD1 (5 bases). Germline assignment: CDR1 SGHRS and CDR2 YFSETQ. CDR3 length: 13 amino acids. CDR3: CASTLDRNYGYTF. DNA of the CDR3: TGCGCCAGCACCCTCGACAGAAACTATGGCTATACCTTC.

The chain has TRBV4-2 and TRBJ1-5, with 8 positions matching TRBD1. V trimming: 0 bases; J trimming: 5 bases; junction bases outside the gene matches: 6. Germline-derived CDR1 and CDR2 are LGHNA and YNFKEQ. The length of the CDR3 is 16 residues. CDR3 sequence (DNA): TGTGCCAGCAGCCAAGATGGGGACAGGAGCTATCAGCCCCAGCATTTT. It codes for CASSQDGDRSYQPQHF.

The V gene is TRBV7-8, the J gene TRBJ2-2; TRBD2 matches at 8 bases. Germline lookup yields CDR1 SGHVS and CDR2 FQNEAQ. This CDR3 contains 16 residues. Losses at the gene ends were 5 bases for V and 0 bases for J; bases not matched to a gene: 5. CDR3 in amino acids: CASSPQLAANTGELFF. The CDR3 DNA sequence: TGTGCCAGCAGCCCACAACTAGCGGCGAACACCGGGGAGCTGTTTTTT.

The CDR3 sequence is CAWTIAANTDTQYF. The DNA of the CDR3 is TGTGCCTGGACTATAGCGGCTAACACAGATACGCAGTATTTT. The J gene is TRBJ2-3, the V gene TRBV30, with TRBD2 as a possible D gene (6 bases). Looked up from germline, CDR1 is GTSNPN and CDR2 is SVGIG (reference sequence). V was pared by 4 bases and J by 2 bases, with 13 bases between. The CDR3 spans 14 residues.

Here the CDR3 reads CASMGRVAGNQPQHF. In DNA, the CDR3 is TGTGCCAGCATGGGAAGGGTCGCGGGCAATCAGCCCCAGCATTTT. This rearrangement joins TRBV6-1 to TRBJ1-5; D unresolved. The V and J ends lost 7 bases and 2 bases respectively, with 15 bases between them. Germline values: CDR1 MNHNS, CDR2 SASEGT. The CDR3 length is 15 residues.

This clone was recorded a few times. V is TRBV30 and J is TRBJ1-1, with D unclear. CDR1 is GTSNPN, CDR2 SVGIG, per germline (reference sequence). The V end lost 3 bases, the J end lost 4 bases, and 18 bases lay between the germline ends. The CDR3 contains 15 residues. CDR3 bases: TGTGCCTGGAGCATGTGGGAGGGCTCCGGCACTGAAGCTTTCTTT. It is translated as CAWSMWEGSGTEAFF. Full variable domain (remainder filled in from reference TRBV30 and TRBJ1-1): SQTIHQWPATLVQPVGSPLSLECTVEGTSNPNLYWYRQAAGRGLQLLFYSVGIGQISSEVPQNLSASRPQDRQFILSSKKLLLSDSGFYLCAWSMWEGSGTEAFFGQGTRLTVV.

This clone turned up a few times. The J gene is TRBJ2-7, the V gene TRBV9; no clear D. Germline V gene lookup returns CDR1 SGDLS and CDR2 YYNGEE. The CDR3 sequence is 13 residues long. The germline V and J ends were trimmed by 4 bases and 0 bases, with 8 bases remaining between them. The CDR3 nucleotides are TGTGCCAGCAGCCAACCCGGCTCCTACGAGCAGTACTTC. Its protein product is CASSQPGSYEQYF.

The chain is built from TRBV29-1 and TRBJ2-3; D not resolved. Per germline, CDR1 SQVTM and CDR2 ANQGSEA. The V end was cut by 4 bases, the J end by 7 bases, with 15 bases between. This CDR3 has 13 amino acids. Written as DNA, the CDR3 is TGCAGCGTTGGGCCCTCGAGGTCTCATACGCAGTATTTT. Its protein product is CSVGPSRSHTQYF.

CDR3 in DNA: TGTGCCAGCAGTGGGACTCCTCCCCGCAATCAGCCCCAGCATTTT. Its protein is CASSGTPPRNQPQHF. The V call is TRBV28, the J call TRBJ1-5, with TRBD1 as a possible D gene (5 bases). The CDR3 spans 15 residues. Trimming removed 5 bases at V and 2 bases at J, with 13 bases between. Germline lookup yields CDR1 MDHEN and CDR2 SYDVKM.

This sequence joins TRBV10-3 and TRBJ1-1, with no clear D. The V gene lost 2 bases and the J gene lost 1 base, with 5 bases spanning the gap. CDR3 size: 13 residues. Germline CDR1 and CDR2: ENHRY and SYGVKD. Here the CDR3 reads CAISEVRNTEAFF. Written as DNA, the CDR3 is TGTGCCATCAGTGAGGTTAGGAACACTGAAGCTTTCTTT.

This clone was found once. The gene calls are TRBV4-1 and TRBJ2-4; D is unclear. This CDR3 has 13 residues. Germline V gives CDR1 MGHRA, CDR2 YSYEKL. Between the trimmed V and J ends, which lost 6 bases and 0 bases, there was a span of 6 bases. The CDR3 here is CASSTVAKNIQYF. CDR3 sequence (DNA): TGCGCCAGCAGTACAGTAGCCAAAAACATTCAGTACTTC.

This clone has a handful of counts. The genes are TRBV13 and TRBJ1-4, with 10 bases that match TRBD1. The J segment lost 14 bases and the V segment lost 5 bases, leaving 14 bases of the junction unmatched. Germline CDR1 is PRHDT and CDR2 is FYEKMQ (reference sequence). This CDR3 region has 15 residues. This chain's CDR3 is CASSLTTGGADGLFF. CDR3 nucleotide sequence: TGTGCCAGCAGCCTAACGACAGGGGGCGCGGATGGTCTGTTTTTT.